Below, 21 T cell receptor beta chains from the same sample are listed, as sequenced in a study of shared clonotypes between healthy human individuals. Sequenced by immunoSEQ multiplex PCR; TCRdb stores in-frame clones only, minus some. Seen here are around 1,000,000 clones, around 77% observed once, and the top ten hold approximately 0.9%. The sequencing sample was made of memory CD4+ T cells from PBMCs. Subset specified: CD45RA-negative fraction. The receptors derive from a man younger than 35 in good health. Some clones in this sample may be carry-over from other donors' samples.

The V and J genes are TRBV7-3 and TRBJ1-1; no reliable D call. CDR1 and CDR2 from the germline V gene are SGHTA and FQGTGA. V gave up 5 bases and J gave up 3 bases, with 16 bases separating them. This CDR3 contains 15 residues. The CDR3 DNA reads TGTGCCAGCAGCCATGCGGACGGGAGGGACACTGAAGCTTTCTTT. This codes for CASSHADGRDTEAFF.

The V and J genes are TRBV5-4 and TRBJ2-7; the D gene is possibly TRBD1 (5 bases). Germline V lookup: CDR1 SGHNT, CDR2 YYREEE (reference sequence). Trimming left V 4 bases short and J 6 bases short, with 20 bases between. CDR3 length: 15 amino acids. CDR3 residues: CASSTGVQVAGEQYF. CDR3 bases: TGTGCCAGCAGCACTGGGGTACAGGTAGCCGGCGAGCAGTACTTC. Full variable domain (missing parts from reference TRBV5-4 and TRBJ2-7): ETGVTQSPTHLIKTRGQQVTLRCSSQSGHNTVSWYQQALGQGPQFIFQYYREEENGRGNFPPRFSGLQFPNYSSELNVNALELDDSALYLCASSTGVQVAGEQYFGPGTRLTVT.

The V call is TRBV7-3, the J call TRBJ2-2; D unclear. The germline CDR1 and CDR2 sequences are SGHTA and FQGTGA. With 2 bases removed from V and 0 bases from J, the gap between germline ends came to 10 bases. The CDR3 runs 16 residues. The CDR3 region is CASSLLGGANTGELFF. CDR3 DNA: TGTGCCAGCAGCTTATTGGGTGGTGCGAACACCGGGGAGCTGTTTTTT. Full variable domain (rest looked up from reference TRBV7-3 and TRBJ2-2): GAGVSQTPSNKVTEKGKYVELRCDPISGHTALYWYRQSLGQGPEFLIYFQGTGAADDSGLPNDRFFAVRPEGSVSTLKIQRTERGDSAVYLCASSLLGGANTGELFFGEGSRLTVL.

The chain couples TRBV6-5 to TRBJ1-5, with TRBD1 matching over 9 bases. Looked up from germline, CDR1 is MNHEY and CDR2 is SVGAGI. The CDR3 is 15 amino acids. Trimming took 5 bases from V and 5 from J; bases not matched to a gene: 7. The CDR3 nucleotides are TGTGCCAGCAGTAGGAGTACAGGGGGCGATCAGCCCCAGCATTTT. It codes for CASSRSTGGDQPQHF.

This chain links TRBV5-1 with TRBJ1-3; D is undetermined. Per germline, CDR1 SGHRS and CDR2 YFSETQ. The CDR3 is made up of 16 amino acids. With 6 bases removed from V and 0 bases from J, the gap between germline ends came to 16 bases. CDR3 in amino acids: CASTLGGLISGNTIYF. In nucleotides, the CDR3 is TGCGCCAGCACCCTAGGAGGGCTGATCTCTGGAAACACCATATATTTT.

The gene calls are TRBV27 and TRBJ1-4; D call uncertain. The CDR3 is made up of 14 amino acids. Per the germline V gene, CDR1 is MNHEY and CDR2 is SMNVEV (reference sequence). V was cut by 6 bases and J by 0 bases, with 8 bases left in between. The CDR3 DNA reads as TGTGCCAGCAGACTGACCCCAACTAATGAAAAACTGTTTTTT. Residues: CASRLTPTNEKLFF.

The chain uses TRBV6-1 and TRBJ2-7; 8 bases map to TRBD2. Trimming cost V 10 bases and J 3 bases; bases outside gene matches: 8. Germline assignment: CDR1 MNHNS and CDR2 SASEGT. The CDR3 loop spans 13 amino acids. Written as DNA, the CDR3 is TGTGCCACCACAGAGGGACTAGGCTACGAGCAGTACTTC. This encodes CATTEGLGYEQYF.

The chain is built from TRBV27 and TRBJ2-4; possibly TRBD2 for D (6 bases). Trimming took 0 bases from V and 1 from J, leaving 13 bases between them. The length of the CDR3 is 17 residues. Germline CDR1 reads MNHEY; CDR2 reads SMNVEV (reference sequence). The CDR3 protein is CASSLSGWGVAKNIQYF. The DNA for the CDR3 is TGTGCCAGCAGTTTATCGGGTTGGGGGGTGGCCAAAAACATTCAGTACTTC.

As concerns this clone: The sample holds other DNA sequences that translate to the same CDR3. The chain recombines TRBV18 with TRBJ2-7; a possible D gene is TRBD1 (6 bases). Germline V gene sequence: CDR1 KGHSH, CDR2 LQKENI. This CDR3 contains 13 residues. The V gene lost 3 bases and the J gene lost 3 bases, with 9 bases spanning the gap. DNA of the CDR3: TGTGCCAGCTCACCGGGACAACTCTACGAGCAGTACTTC. It yields the protein CASSPGQLYEQYF.

This chain joins TRBV27 and TRBJ2-7; 10 nucleotides agree with TRBD1. The germline gives CDR1 MNHEY, CDR2 SMNVEV (reference sequence). V gave up 2 bases and J gave up 6 bases; unmatched junction bases: 7. This CDR3 contains 15 residues. CDR3 loop: CASSLPRQGAGEQYF. The CDR3 DNA is TGTGCCAGCAGTTTACCCCGACAGGGGGCGGGCGAGCAGTACTTC.

As regards this clone: This likely stems from a read error, as it lies one base from a far larger clone. The identical CDR3 is also encoded by other nucleotide sequences in the sample. The genes are TRBV6-1 and TRBJ1-1, with TRBD1 as a possible D gene (5 bases). Germline V CDR1 and CDR2: MNHNS, SASEGT. The CDR3 runs to 14 residues. The CDR3 protein is CASSEGEETAEAFF. The CDR3 DNA reads as TGTGCCAGTAGTGAAGGGGAGGAGACAGCGGAAGCTTTCTTT.

The chain's CDR3 is CASRSWDSNSYEQYF. In DNA, the CDR3 is TGTGCCTCCAGAAGTTGGGACAGCAACTCCTACGAGCAGTACTTC. This rearrangement joins TRBV27 to TRBJ2-7; 7 bases align to TRBD1. This CDR3 comprises 15 residues. J lost 0 bases, V lost 11 bases, and 13 bases had no gene match. Per the germline V gene, CDR1 is MNHEY and CDR2 is SMNVEV (reference sequence).

This chain links TRBV2 with TRBJ2-4, with D maybe TRBD1 (6 bases). The CDR3 extends over 15 amino acids. Per germline, CDR1 SNHLY and CDR2 FYNNEI. Trimming shortened V by 1 base and J by 6 bases, and 13 bases separated the two germline ends. CDR3 protein: CASSEDGQFTNIQYF. The CDR3 bases are TGTGCCAGCAGTGAAGATGGACAGTTTACAAACATTCAGTACTTC.

The chain is built from TRBV29-1 and TRBJ2-1; D not resolved. The CDR3 covers 14 residues. Looked up from germline, CDR1 is SQVTM and CDR2 is ANQGSEA. V was cut by 1 base and J by 0 bases, with 7 bases left in between. The CDR3 sequence is CSVEARSSYNEQFF. DNA for the CDR3: TGCAGCGTTGAAGCCCGAAGCTCCTACAATGAGCAGTTCTTC.

V is TRBV18 and J is TRBJ2-7; 9 bases agree with TRBD1. The CDR3 length is 14 residues. Trimming at V came to 4 bases and at J to 7 bases, leaving 8 bases not matched to a gene. Germline CDR1 reads KGHSH; CDR2 reads LQKENI. The CDR3 spells CASSRSGTGYEQYF. The DNA for the CDR3 is TGTGCCAGCTCACGTTCAGGGACAGGGTATGAGCAGTACTTC. Combining the CDR3 with reference TRBV18 and TRBJ2-7 gives the whole variable domain NAGVMQNPRHLVRRRGQEARLRCSPMKGHSHVYWYRQLPEEGLKFMVYLQKENIIDESGMPKERFSAEFPKEGPSILRIQQVVRGDSAAYFCASSRSGTGYEQYFGPGTRLTVT.

This clone was found a few times. This chain joins TRBV2 and TRBJ2-7; D is undetermined. The CDR3 is 12 amino acids. V gave up 6 bases and J gave up 1 base, with 7 bases separating them. In germline, CDR1 is SNHLY, CDR2 FYNNEI. CDR3 bases: TGTGCCAGCAGAGGAGCTTCCTACGAGCAGTACTTC. Its protein product is CASRGASYEQYF.

The chain carries TRBV6-1 and TRBJ1-4; no reliable D call. V gave up 2 bases and J gave up 2 bases, with 6 bases separating them. CDR1 and CDR2 from the germline V gene are MNHNS and SASEGT. The CDR3 is 14 amino acids. The CDR3 sequence: CASSEMGTNEKLFF. The CDR3 DNA reads TGTGCCAGCAGTGAAATGGGGACTAATGAAAAACTGTTTTTT.

The rearrangement uses TRBV29-1 and TRBJ2-3; the D is unclear. Trimming removed 5 bases from V and 6 bases from J, with 9 bases in between. The length of the CDR3 is 11 residues. The germline V gene encodes CDR1 SQVTM and CDR2 ANQGSEA. CDR3 DNA sequence: TGCAGCGTTAGACCATTCGATACGCAGTATTTT. Its protein product is CSVRPFDTQYF.

This clone was observed a few times. J is TRBJ1-1 and V is TRBV7-9; D is perhaps TRBD1 (5 bases). Looked up from germline, CDR1 is SEHNR and CDR2 is FQNEAQ (reference sequence). The CDR3 has 17 residues. Trimming stripped 1 base from V and 1 base from J, with 16 bases between. The CDR3 DNA sequence: TGTGCCAGCAGCTTAGTTGTTCAATGGGGGTCGAACACTGAAGCTTTCTTT. Protein product: CASSLVVQWGSNTEAFF.

This clone was detected only a few times. This chain links TRBV5-1 with TRBJ1-3; weak D call: TRBD1 (6 bases). This CDR3 region has 15 residues. Trimming shortened V by 0 bases and J by 2 bases, and 9 bases separated the two germline ends. Germline V CDR1 and CDR2: SGHRS, YFSETQ. CDR3 residues: CASSLGGTPGNTIYF. The DNA for the CDR3 is TGCGCCAGCAGCTTGGGCGGGACACCTGGAAACACCATATATTTT.

This chain connects TRBV7-3 to TRBJ2-1; D call uncertain. Germline V lookup: CDR1 SGHTA, CDR2 FQGTGA. This CDR3 spans 12 amino acids. Trimming cost V 3 bases and J 1 base, with 1 base left between them. The CDR3 here is CASSLSYNEQFF. The CDR3 bases are TGTGCCAGCAGCTTGTCCTACAATGAGCAGTTCTTC. Drawing the rest from reference TRBV7-3 and TRBJ2-1, the complete variable domain is GAGVSQTPSNKVTEKGKYVELRCDPISGHTALYWYRQSLGQGPEFLIYFQGTGAADDSGLPNDRFFAVRPEGSVSTLKIQRTERGDSAVYLCASSLSYNEQFFGPGTRLTVL.